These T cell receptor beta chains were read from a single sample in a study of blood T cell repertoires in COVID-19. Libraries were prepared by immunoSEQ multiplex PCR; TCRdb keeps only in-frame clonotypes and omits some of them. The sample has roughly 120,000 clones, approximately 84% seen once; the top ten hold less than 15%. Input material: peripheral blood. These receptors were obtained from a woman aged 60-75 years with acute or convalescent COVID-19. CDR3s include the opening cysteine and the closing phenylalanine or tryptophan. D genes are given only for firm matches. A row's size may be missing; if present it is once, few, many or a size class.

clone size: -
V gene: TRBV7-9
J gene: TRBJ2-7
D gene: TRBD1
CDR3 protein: CASSPGQTHEQYF
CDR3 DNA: TGTGCCAGCAGCCCGGGACAGACTCACGAGCAGTACTTC

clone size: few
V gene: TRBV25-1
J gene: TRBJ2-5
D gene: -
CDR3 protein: CASSEWGGGETQYF
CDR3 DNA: TGTGCCAGCAGTGAATGGGGGGGCGGGGAGACCCAGTACTTC

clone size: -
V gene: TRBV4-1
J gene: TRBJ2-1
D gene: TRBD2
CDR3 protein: CASSQGPPKRGSDEQFF
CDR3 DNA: TGCGCCAGCAGCCAAGGCCCACCCAAGCGGGGCAGCGATGAGCAGTTCTTC

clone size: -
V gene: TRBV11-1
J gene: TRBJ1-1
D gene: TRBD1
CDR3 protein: CASSSRTGGTEAFF
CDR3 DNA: TGTGCCAGCAGCTCCCGGACAGGGGGCACTGAAGCTTTCTTT

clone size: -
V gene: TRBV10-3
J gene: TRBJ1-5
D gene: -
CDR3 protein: CAISGGGDVNQPQHF
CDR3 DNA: TGTGCCATCAGTGGGGGAGGGGACGTAAATCAGCCCCAGCATTTT

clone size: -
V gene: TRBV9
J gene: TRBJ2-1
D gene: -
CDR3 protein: CASSSRDSGAYNEQFF
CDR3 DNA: TGTGCCAGCAGCTCCCGGGACTCTGGGGCCTACAATGAGCAGTTCTTC

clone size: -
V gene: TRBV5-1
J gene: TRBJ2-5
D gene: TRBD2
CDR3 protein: CASSSGRGAQETQYF
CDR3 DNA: TGCGCCAGCTCAAGTGGGCGGGGGGCCCAAGAGACCCAGTACTTC

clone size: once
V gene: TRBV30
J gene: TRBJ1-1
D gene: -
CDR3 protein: CAWTLLGPEAFF
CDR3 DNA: TGTGCCTGGACCCTCTTGGGCCCTGAAGCTTTCTTT

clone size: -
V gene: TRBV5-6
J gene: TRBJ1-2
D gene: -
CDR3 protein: CASRVGGGGVGGYTF
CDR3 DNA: TGTGCCAGCAGGGTTGGCGGTGGCGGTGTAGGTGGCTACACCTTC

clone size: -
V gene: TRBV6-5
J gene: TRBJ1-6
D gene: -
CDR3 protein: CATALNRVHNSPLHF
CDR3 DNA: TGTGCCACCGCGTTAAACAGGGTACATAATTCACCCCTCCACTTT

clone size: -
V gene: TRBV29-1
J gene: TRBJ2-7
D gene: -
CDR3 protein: CSVASSAYEQYF
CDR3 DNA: TGCAGCGTTGCTTCCAGCGCCTACGAGCAGTACTTC

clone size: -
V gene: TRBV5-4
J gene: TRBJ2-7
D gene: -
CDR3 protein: CASSPGDGQYF
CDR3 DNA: TGTGCCAGCAGCCCAGGGGACGGGCAGTACTTC

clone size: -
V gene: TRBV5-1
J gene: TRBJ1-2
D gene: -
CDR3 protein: CASSLASGGEGNGYTF
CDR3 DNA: TGCGCCAGCAGCTTGGCCTCGGGAGGGGAAGGGAATGGCTACACCTTC

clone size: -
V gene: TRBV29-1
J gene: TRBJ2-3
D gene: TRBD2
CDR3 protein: CSVKRARGADTQYF
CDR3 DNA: TGCAGCGTTAAAAGAGCGCGGGGGGCCGATACGCAGTATTTT

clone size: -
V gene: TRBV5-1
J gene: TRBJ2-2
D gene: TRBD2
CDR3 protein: CASSFAGGRVTGELFF
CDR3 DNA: TGCGCCAGCAGCTTTGCGGGGGGACGAGTCACCGGGGAGCTGTTTTTT

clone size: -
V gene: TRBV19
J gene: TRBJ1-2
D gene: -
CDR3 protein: CASRQRQLRDYGYTF
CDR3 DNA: TGTGCCAGTAGGCAACGACAGCTGAGAGACTATGGCTACACCTTC

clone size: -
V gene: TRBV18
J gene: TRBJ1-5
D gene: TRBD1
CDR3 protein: CASSLKQGNQPQHF
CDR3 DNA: TGTGCCAGCTCACTTAAACAGGGGAATCAGCCCCAGCATTTT

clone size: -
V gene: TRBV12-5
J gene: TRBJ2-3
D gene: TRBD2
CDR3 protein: CASVPGGATADTQYF
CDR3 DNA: TGTGCTAGTGTTCCCGGGGGGGCCACAGCAGATACGCAGTATTTT

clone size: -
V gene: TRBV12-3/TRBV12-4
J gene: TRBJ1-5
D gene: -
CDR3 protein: CASSRGSGKPQHF
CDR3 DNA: TGTGCCAGCAGCCGAGGGTCGGGAAAGCCCCAGCATTTT

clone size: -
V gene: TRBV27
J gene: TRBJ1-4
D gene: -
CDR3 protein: CASSLSSVEELFF
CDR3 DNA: TGTGCCAGCAGTTTGTCCTCAGTGGAGGAACTGTTTTTT

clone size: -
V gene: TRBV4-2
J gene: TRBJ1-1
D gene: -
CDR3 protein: CASSQETSGDTEAFF
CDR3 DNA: TGTGCCAGCAGCCAAGAGACATCGGGGGACACTGAAGCTTTCTTT

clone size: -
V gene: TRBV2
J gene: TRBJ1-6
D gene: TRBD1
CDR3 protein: CAIGGQGNSPLHF
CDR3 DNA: TGTGCCATCGGGGGACAGGGGAATTCACCCCTCCACTTT

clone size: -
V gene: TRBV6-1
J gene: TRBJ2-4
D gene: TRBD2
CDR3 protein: CASSGGGVVGKNIQYF
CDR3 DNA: TGTGCCAGCAGTGGCGGGGGGGTCGTAGGCAAAAACATTCAGTACTTC

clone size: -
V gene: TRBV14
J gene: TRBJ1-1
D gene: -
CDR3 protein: CASSLLRAGTEAFF
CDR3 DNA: TGTGCCAGCAGCCTTTTACGGGCGGGCACTGAAGCTTTCTTT

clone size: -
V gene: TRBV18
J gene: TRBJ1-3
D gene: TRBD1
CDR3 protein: CASSPGQLNTIYF
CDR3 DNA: TGTGCCAGCTCACCGGGACAGCTGAACACCATATATTTT

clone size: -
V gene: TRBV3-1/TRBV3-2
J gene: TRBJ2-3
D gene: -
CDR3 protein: CASSPRVRQHFTDTQYF
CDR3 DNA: TGTGCCAGCAGTCCAAGAGTTCGACAGCACTTCACAGATACGCAGTATTTT

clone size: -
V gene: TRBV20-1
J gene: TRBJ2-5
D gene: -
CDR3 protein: CSASTTREETQYF
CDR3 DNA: TGCAGTGCCAGTACCACGAGGGAAGAGACCCAGTACTTC

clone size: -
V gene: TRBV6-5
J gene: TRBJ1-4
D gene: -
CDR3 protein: CASSYRGASKEKLFF
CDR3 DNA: TGTGCCAGCAGTTACCGGGGGGCTAGCAAGGAAAAACTGTTTTTT

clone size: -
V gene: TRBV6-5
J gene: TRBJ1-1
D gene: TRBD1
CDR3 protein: CASSADRGLKAFF
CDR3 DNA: TGTGCCAGCAGCGCGGACAGGGGACTTAAAGCTTTCTTT

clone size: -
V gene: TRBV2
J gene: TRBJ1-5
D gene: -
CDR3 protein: CASSEARGDRNQPQHF
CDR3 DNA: TGTGCCAGCAGTGAAGCGCGGGGAGATCGCAATCAGCCCCAGCATTTT

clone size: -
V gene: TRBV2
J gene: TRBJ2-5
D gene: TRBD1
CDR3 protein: CASSQAGTAKETQYF
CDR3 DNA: TGTGCCAGCAGCCAAGCAGGGACAGCCAAAGAGACCCAGTACTTC

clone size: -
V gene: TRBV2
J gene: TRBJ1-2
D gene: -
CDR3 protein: CASSAQSYGYTF
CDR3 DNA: TGTGCCAGCAGTGCACAGAGCTATGGCTACACCTTC

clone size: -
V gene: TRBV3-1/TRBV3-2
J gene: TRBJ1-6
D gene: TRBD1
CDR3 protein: CASSFGQGASPLHF
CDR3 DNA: TGTGCCAGCAGCTTTGGACAGGGGGCTTCACCCCTCCACTTT

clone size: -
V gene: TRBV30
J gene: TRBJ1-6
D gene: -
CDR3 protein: CAWSGTDNSPLHF
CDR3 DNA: TGTGCCTGGAGTGGTACGGATAATTCACCCCTCCACTTT

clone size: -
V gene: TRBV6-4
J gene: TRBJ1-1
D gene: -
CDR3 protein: CASSDSSRGTEAFF
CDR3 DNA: TGTGCCAGCAGTGACTCGAGTCGGGGCACTGAAGCTTTCTTT

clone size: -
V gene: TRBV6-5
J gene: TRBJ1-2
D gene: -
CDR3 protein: CASSYRGAGYGYTF
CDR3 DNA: TGTGCCAGCAGCTATCGGGGGGCTGGCTATGGCTACACCTTC

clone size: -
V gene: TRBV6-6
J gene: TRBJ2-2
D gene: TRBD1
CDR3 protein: CASSYSQGAYGELFF
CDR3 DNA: TGTGCCAGCAGTTACTCACAGGGGGCGTACGGGGAGCTGTTTTTT

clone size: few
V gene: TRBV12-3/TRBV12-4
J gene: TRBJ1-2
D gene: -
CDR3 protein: CASSFLGGNGYTF
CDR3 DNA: TGTGCCAGCAGTTTCTTGGGGGGTAATGGCTACACCTTC

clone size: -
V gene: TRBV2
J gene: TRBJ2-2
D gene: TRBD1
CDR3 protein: CASADRAWTGELFF
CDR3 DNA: TGTGCCAGCGCAGACAGGGCGTGGACCGGGGAGCTGTTTTTT

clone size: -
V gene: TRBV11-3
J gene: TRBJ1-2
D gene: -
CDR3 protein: CASSPRDIYGYTF
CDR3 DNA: TGTGCCAGCAGCCCCCGGGACATCTATGGCTACACCTTC

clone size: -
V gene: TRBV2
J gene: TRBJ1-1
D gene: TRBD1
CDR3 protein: CASSEALQGAEAFF
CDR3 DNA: TGTGCCAGCAGTGAAGCGCTACAGGGGGCTGAAGCTTTCTTT

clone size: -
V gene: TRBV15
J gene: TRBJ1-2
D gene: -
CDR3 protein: CATSNYGTQNVANYGYTF
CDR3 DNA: TGTGCCACCAGCAACTACGGGACACAGAACGTAGCTAACTATGGCTACACCTTC

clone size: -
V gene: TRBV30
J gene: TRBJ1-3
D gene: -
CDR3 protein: CARKASGNTIYF
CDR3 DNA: TGTGCCCGGAAAGCCTCTGGAAACACCATATATTTT

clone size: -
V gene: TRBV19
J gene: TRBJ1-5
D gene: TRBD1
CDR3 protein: CASSIGQGNGQPQHF
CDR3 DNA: TGTGCCAGTAGTATAGGACAGGGAAACGGTCAGCCCCAGCATTTT

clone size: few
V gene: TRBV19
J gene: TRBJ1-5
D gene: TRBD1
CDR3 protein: CASRPDRAVIQPQHF
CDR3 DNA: TGTGCCAGTAGACCGGACAGGGCGGTAATCCAGCCCCAGCATTTT

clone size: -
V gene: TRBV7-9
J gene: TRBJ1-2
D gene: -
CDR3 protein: CASSDLQGYGYTF
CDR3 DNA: TGTGCCAGCAGCGACCTCCAGGGTTATGGCTACACCTTC

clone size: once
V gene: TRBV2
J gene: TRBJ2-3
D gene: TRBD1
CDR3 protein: CASTGQGEVDTQYF
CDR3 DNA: TGTGCCTCAACCGGACAGGGTGAGGTGGATACGCAGTATTTT

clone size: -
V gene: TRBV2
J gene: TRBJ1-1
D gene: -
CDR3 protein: CASMDQGSMNTEAFF
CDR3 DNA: TGTGCCAGCATGGATCAGGGATCCATGAACACTGAAGCTTTCTTT

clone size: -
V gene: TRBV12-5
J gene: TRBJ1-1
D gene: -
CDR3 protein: CASGLVITGIMNTEAFF
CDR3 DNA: TGTGCTAGTGGTTTGGTAATAACAGGAATAATGAACACTGAAGCTTTCTTT

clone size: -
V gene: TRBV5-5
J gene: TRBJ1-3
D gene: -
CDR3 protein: CASSLTPHFSGNTIYF
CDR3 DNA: TGTGCCAGCAGCTTGACCCCGCACTTCTCTGGAAACACCATATATTTT

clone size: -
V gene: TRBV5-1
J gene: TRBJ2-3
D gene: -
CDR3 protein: CASALDADTQYF
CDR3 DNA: TGCGCCAGCGCTCTAGATGCAGATACGCAGTATTTT

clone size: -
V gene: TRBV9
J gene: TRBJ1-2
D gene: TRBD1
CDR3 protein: CASSVDEFRQGRSGYTF
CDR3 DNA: TGTGCCAGCAGCGTCGATGAGTTTAGACAGGGGCGTAGCGGCTACACCTTC

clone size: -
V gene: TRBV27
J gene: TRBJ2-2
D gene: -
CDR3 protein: CATELNSFTGELFF
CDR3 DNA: TGTGCCACCGAATTGAACAGCTTTACCGGGGAGCTGTTTTTT

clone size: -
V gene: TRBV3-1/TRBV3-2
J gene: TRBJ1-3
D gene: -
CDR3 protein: CASSQEVVSGNTIYF
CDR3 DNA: TGTGCCAGCAGCCAAGAGGTAGTCTCTGGAAACACCATATATTTT